This T cell receptor (beta chain) emerged from a study of cytomegalovirus exposure and HLA in healthy donors. Study-level results: A later analysis found common viral pathogens apparently linked to several of the most significant clusters. According to the study, around 160 TCR beta chains were cytomegalovirus-associated.

The CDR3 extends over 15 amino acids. Unmatched junction bases numbered 5, after V lost 0 bases and J lost 9 bases. Germline V gene lookup returns CDR1 SGHRS and CDR2 YFSETQ. Of note for this clone: Its target is unknown.

This PCR relied on a set of 60 Vbeta primers and 13 Jbeta primers. Sequencing used immunoSEQ multiplex PCR; TCRdb keeps in-frame clones, though not all of them. The sample has fewer than 70,000 clones. The sequencing sample was made of PBMCs. The sequence was collected from a woman between 18 and 30 years old in good health and CMV-seronegative. The rearrangement joins TRBV5-1 to TRBJ2-1; 11 nucleotides line up with TRBD2. CDR3 protein: CASSLGGTSGSEQFF. The DNA for the CDR3 is TGCGCCAGCAGCTTGGGGGGGACTAGCGGCAGTGAGCAGTTCTTC.